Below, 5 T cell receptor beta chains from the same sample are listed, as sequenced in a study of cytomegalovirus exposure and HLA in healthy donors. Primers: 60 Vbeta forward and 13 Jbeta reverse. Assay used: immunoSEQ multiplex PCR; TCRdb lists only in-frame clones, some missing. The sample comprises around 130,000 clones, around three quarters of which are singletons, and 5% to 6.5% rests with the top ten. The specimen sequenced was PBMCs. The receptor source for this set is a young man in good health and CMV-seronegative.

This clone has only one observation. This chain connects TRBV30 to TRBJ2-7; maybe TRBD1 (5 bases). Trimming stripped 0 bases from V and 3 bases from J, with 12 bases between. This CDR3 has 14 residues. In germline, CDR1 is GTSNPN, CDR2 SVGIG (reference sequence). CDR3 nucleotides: TGTGCCTGGAGTGTAAGGATCAGGGACTACGAGCAGTACTTC. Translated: CAWSVRIRDYEQYF.

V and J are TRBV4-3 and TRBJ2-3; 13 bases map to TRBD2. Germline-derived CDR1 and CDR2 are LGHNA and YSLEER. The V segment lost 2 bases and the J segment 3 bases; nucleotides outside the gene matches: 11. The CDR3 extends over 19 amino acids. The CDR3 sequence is CASSQRTSGSLIETDTQYF. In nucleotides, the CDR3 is TGCGCCAGCAGCCAAAGGACTAGCGGGAGCCTAATTGAGACAGATACGCAGTATTTT.

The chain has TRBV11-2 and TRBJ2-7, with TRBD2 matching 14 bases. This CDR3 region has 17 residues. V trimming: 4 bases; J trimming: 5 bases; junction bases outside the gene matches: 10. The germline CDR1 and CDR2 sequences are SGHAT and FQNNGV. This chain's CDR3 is CASSSTRTSGGMDEQYF. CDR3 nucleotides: TGTGCCAGCAGCTCCACACGGACTAGCGGGGGGATGGACGAGCAGTACTTC.

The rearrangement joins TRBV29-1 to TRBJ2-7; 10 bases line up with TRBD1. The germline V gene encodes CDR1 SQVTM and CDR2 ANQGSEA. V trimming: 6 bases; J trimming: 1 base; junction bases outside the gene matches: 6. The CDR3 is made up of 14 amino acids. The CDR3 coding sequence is TGCAGCGTAGGGAGGACAGGGGGATCCTACGAGCAGTACTTC. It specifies CSVGRTGGSYEQYF.

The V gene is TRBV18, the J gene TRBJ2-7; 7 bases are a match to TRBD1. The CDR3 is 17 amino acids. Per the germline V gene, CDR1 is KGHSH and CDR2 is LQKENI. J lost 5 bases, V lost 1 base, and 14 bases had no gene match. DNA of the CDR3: TGTGCCAGCTCACCACTGGGGCAAGGGGGCAAAGTAAACGAGCAGTACTTC. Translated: CASSPLGQGGKVNEQYF.